Shown below are 8 T cell receptor beta chains from a single sample sequenced in a study of blood T cell repertoires in COVID-19. Generated by immunoSEQ multiplex PCR, the TCRdb table keeps only in-frame clones and is missing some. The data contain about 200,000 clones, roughly nine tenths of them seen just once; the ten biggest clones take up over 0.75%. Sequencing was carried out using peripheral blood. The receptors shown here come from a man between 60 and 75 years old with COVID-19, enrolled during active disease.

The chain couples TRBV7-2 to TRBJ1-1; D perhaps matches TRBD1 (5 bases). The CDR3 sequence is 14 residues long. Germline V gene lookup returns CDR1 SGHTA and CDR2 FQGNSA. V dropped 3 bases and J dropped 5 bases, with 13 bases sitting between them. CDR3 sequence (DNA): TGTGCCAGCAGCTTGGTCCCAGGGAAGACTGAAGCTTTCTTT. Its translation: CASSLVPGKTEAFF.

As regards this clone: One junction end does not reproduce the germline sequence, and a read error may be involved. The chain uses TRBV18 and TRBJ2-1; TRBD2 is a possible D gene (5 bases). The CDR3 is 18 amino acids. The germline V gene has CDR1 KGHSH and CDR2 LQKENI. The CDR3 spells CASSPTVLPRGYYDEQFF. In DNA, the CDR3 is TGTGCCAGCTCCCCGACCGTTCTCCCCCGGGGTTACTACGATGAGCAGTTCTTC.

This clone has a single count. The chain couples TRBV28 to TRBJ2-1, with 10 bases identical to TRBD1. CDR1 and CDR2 from the germline V gene are MDHEN and SYDVKM. This CDR3 spans 16 amino acids. With 6 bases clipped from V and 6 bases from J, the junction kept 11 bases outside the gene matches. The CDR3 DNA follows: TGTGCCAGCAGCACCATGGGACAGGGGAAACCCAATGAGCAGTTCTTC. Residues: CASSTMGQGKPNEQFF.

The gene calls are TRBV18 and TRBJ2-7, with D unclear. V was clipped by 6 bases and J by 6 bases, with 18 bases between them. In germline, CDR1 is KGHSH, CDR2 LQKENI. The CDR3 runs 14 residues. CDR3 sequence reads: CASSSALDNPEQYF. CDR3 bases: TGTGCCAGCTCCAGTGCACTTGACAATCCCGAGCAGTACTTC.

The CDR3 reads CASSPDTLGDEQYF. For the CDR3, the DNA is TGCGCCAGCAGCCCAGACACCCTTGGCGACGAGCAGTACTTC. The V and J genes are TRBV5-1 and TRBJ2-7, with unresolved D. The length of the CDR3 is 14 residues. V was cut by 4 bases and J by 5 bases, with 16 bases left in between. The germline gives CDR1 SGHRS, CDR2 YFSETQ.

The chain is built from TRBV4-2 and TRBJ2-3, with TRBD2 as a possible D gene (5 bases). Germline CDR1 reads LGHNA; CDR2 reads YNFKEQ. The CDR3 is 12 amino acids. V dropped 3 bases and J dropped 10 bases, with 11 bases sitting between them. CDR3 coding DNA: TGTGCCAGCAGCCAGGCGGGTAGTCCGCAGTATTTT. It encodes CASSQAGSPQYF.

The chain employs TRBV3-1 (or the pseudogene TRBV3-2) and TRBJ2-1; maybe TRBD1 (7 bases). This CDR3 has 13 residues. Looked up from germline, CDR1 is LGHDT and CDR2 is YNNKEL (reference sequence). V shed 0 bases and J shed 15 bases, with 15 bases lying between them. CDR3: CASSQDRRGARFF. In DNA, the CDR3 is TGTGCCAGCAGCCAAGACCGCAGGGGGGCACGGTTCTTC.

Here the CDR3 DNA reads TGTGCCAGCAGCTTAGCGGCAGGCTCTGGAAACACCATATATTTT. Its translation is CASSLAAGSGNTIYF. The J gene is TRBJ1-3, the V gene TRBV7-9; D unclear. Germline values: CDR1 SEHNR, CDR2 FQNEAQ (reference sequence). This CDR3 has 15 amino acids. V lost 0 bases to trimming and J lost 0 bases, with 6 bases between them.